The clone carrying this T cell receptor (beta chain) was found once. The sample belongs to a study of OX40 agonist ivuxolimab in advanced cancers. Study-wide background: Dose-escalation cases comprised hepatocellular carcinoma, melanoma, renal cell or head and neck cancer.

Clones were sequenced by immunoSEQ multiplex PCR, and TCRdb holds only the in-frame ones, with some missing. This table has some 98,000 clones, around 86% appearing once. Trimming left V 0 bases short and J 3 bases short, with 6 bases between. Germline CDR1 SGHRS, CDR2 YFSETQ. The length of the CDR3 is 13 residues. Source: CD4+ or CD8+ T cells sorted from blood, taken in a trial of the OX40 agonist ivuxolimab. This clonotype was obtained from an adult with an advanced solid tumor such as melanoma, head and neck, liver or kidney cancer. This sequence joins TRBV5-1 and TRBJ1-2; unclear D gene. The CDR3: CASSLEADYGYTF. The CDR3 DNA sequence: TGCGCCAGCAGCTTGGAGGCAGACTATGGCTACACCTTC.